This TCR beta chain was found in a study of T cell changes during pregnancy in multiple sclerosis. TCRdb's table, derived via immunoSEQ multiplex PCR, lists solely in-frame clones and lacks some. The data contain roughly 93,000 clones, 85% to 95% of them singletons. CDR3 length: 12 residues. With 6 bases clipped from V and 3 bases from J, the junction kept 2 bases outside the gene matches. CDR1 and CDR2 (germline): SQVTM, ANQGSEA. The chain employs TRBV29-1 and TRBJ1-2, with 9 bases matching TRBD1. The source material was peripheral blood, sampled before pregnancy. The sequence was obtained from a female donor with multiple sclerosis, enrolled in a pregnancy study. The CDR3 protein is CSVRTGDYGYTF. Here the CDR3 DNA reads TGCAGCGTACGGACAGGGGACTATGGCTACACCTTC.